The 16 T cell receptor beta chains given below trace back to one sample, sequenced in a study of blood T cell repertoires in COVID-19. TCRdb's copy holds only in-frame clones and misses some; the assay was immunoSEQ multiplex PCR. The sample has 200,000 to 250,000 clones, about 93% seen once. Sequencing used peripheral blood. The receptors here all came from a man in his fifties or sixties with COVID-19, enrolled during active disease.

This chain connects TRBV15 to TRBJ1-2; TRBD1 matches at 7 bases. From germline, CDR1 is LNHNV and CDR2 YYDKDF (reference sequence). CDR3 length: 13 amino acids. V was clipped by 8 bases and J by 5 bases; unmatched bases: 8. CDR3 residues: CATQTGTAYGYTF. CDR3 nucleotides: TGTGCCACCCAAACCGGGACAGCATATGGCTACACCTTC.

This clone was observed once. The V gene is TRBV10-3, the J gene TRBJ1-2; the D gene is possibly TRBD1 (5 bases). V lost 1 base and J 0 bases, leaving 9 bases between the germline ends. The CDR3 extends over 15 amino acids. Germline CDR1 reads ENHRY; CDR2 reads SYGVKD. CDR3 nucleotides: TGTGCCATCAGTGAGTATGACAGATCTAACTATGGCTACACCTTC. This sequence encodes CAISEYDRSNYGYTF.

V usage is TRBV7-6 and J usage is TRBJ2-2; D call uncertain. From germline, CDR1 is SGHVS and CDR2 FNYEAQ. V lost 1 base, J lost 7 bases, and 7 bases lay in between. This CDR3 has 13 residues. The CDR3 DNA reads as TGTGCCAGCAGCTTAGACTTTGGCGGGGAGCTGTTTTTT. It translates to CASSLDFGGELFF.

The CDR3 region has the DNA TGCGCCAGCAGTCAAGGAGACGGGAGCGGGACTGAAGCTTTCTTT. It yields the protein CASSQGDGSGTEAFF. The rearrangement joins TRBV23-1 to TRBJ1-1; D ambiguous. TRBV23-1 has ORF status, its function being uncertain. The CDR3 runs 15 residues. Trimming pared 2 bases from V and 5 bases from J, leaving 15 bases between.

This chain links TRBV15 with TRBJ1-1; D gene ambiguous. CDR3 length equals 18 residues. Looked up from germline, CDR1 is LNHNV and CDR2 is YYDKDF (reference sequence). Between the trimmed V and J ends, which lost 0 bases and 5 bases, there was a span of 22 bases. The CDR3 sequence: CATSRDPGSGRVRTEAFF. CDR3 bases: TGTGCCACCAGCAGAGATCCGGGGTCGGGTAGGGTACGAACTGAAGCTTTCTTT. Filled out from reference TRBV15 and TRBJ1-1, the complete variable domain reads DAMVIQNPRYQVTQFGKPVTLSCSQTLNHNVMYWYQQKSSQAPKLLFHYYDKDFNNEADTPDNFQSRRPNTSFCFLDIRSPGLGDTAMYLCATSRDPGSGRVRTEAFFGQGTRLTVV.

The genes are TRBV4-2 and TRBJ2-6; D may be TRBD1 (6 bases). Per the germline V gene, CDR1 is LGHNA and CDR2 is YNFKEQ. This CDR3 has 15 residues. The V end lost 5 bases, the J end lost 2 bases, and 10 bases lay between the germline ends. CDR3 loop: CASSSRQAGANVLTF. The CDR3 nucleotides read TGTGCCAGCAGCTCCCGACAGGCTGGGGCCAACGTCCTGACTTTC.

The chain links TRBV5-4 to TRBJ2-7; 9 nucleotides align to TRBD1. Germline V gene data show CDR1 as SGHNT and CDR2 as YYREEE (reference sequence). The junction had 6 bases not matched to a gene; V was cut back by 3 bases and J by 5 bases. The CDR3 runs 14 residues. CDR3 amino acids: CASSWNRGPHEQYF. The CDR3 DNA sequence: TGTGCCAGCAGCTGGAACAGGGGGCCCCACGAGCAGTACTTC.

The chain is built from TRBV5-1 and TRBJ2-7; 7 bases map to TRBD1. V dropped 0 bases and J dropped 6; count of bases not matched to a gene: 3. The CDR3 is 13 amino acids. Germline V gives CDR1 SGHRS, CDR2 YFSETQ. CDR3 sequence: CASSLEGAGEQYF. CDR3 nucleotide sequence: TGCGCCAGCAGCTTGGAGGGGGCGGGCGAGCAGTACTTC.

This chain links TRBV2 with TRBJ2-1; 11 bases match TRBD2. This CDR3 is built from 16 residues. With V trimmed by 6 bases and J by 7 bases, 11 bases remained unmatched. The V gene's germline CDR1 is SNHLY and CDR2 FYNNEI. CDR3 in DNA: TGTGCCAGCAGGTTCTCACTAGCGGGAGTTAATAATGAGCAGTTCTTC. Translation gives CASRFSLAGVNNEQFF.

The CDR3 DNA sequence: TGTGCCAGCAGTCAATTCCGGCTAGCGGCAAGTGCCAATGAGCAGTTCTTC. Translated, it gives CASSQFRLAASANEQFF. The rearrangement links TRBV27 to TRBJ2-1; TRBD2 agrees at 7 bases. Germline V gives CDR1 MNHEY, CDR2 SMNVEV (reference sequence). The CDR3 loop spans 17 amino acids. V shed 5 bases and J 6 bases; nucleotides not matched to a gene: 16.

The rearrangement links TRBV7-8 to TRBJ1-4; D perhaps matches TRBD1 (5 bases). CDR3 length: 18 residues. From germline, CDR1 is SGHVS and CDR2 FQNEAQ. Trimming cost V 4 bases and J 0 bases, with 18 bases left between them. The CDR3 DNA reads TGTGCCAGCAGCTGGAGGGGAGGTGCCGGGGCAACTAATGAAAAACTGTTTTTT. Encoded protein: CASSWRGGAGATNEKLFF.

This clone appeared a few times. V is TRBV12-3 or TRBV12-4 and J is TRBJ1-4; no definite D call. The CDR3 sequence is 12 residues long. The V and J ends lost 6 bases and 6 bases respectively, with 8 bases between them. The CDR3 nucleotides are TGTGCCAGCAGAAGCGCGGATGAAAAACTGTTTTTT. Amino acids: CASRSADEKLFF.

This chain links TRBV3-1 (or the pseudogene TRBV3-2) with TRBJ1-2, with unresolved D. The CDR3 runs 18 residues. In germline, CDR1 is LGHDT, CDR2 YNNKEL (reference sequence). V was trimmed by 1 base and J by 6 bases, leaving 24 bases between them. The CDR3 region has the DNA TGTGCCAGCAGCCAAGCAAAAACGTCGGGAGCCGCCGGGAATGGCTACACCTTC. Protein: CASSQAKTSGAAGNGYTF.

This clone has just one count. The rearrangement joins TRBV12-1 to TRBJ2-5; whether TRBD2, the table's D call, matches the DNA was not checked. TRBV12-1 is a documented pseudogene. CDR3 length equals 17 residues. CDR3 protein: CASSMTSGRVSVETQYF. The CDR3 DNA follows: TGTGCCAGCAGCATGACTAGCGGGAGGGTAAGTGTCGAGACCCAGTACTTC.

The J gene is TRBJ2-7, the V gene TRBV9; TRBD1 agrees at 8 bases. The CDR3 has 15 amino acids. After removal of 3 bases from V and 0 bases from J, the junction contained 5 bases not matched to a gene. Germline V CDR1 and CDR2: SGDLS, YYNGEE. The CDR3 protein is CASSAGGRSSYEQYF. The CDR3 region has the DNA TGTGCCAGCAGCGCAGGGGGCAGATCCTCCTACGAGCAGTACTTC.

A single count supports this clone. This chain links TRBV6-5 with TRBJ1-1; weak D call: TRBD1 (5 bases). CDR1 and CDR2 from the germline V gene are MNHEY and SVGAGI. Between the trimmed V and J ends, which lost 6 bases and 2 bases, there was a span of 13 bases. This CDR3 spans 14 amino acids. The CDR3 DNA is TGTGCCAGCAGGGGGGGACGGTTAAACACTGAAGCTTTCTTT. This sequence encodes CASRGGRLNTEAFF.